The clone carrying this TCR beta chain occurred many times. CDR1 and CDR2 from the germline V gene are MNHNS and SASEGT. This CDR3 contains 17 residues. V was clipped by 2 bases and J by 5 bases; unmatched bases: 10. The source of the sample is a study of early T cells in non-severe SARS-CoV-2 infection. Using its own MiXCR run on the 5' RACE reads, TCRdb lists one record per CDR3 protein. The sample includes 68,000 or so distinct CDR3 sequences, 10% to 15% of them seen just once. The rearrangement uses TRBV6-1 and TRBJ1-5; TRBD1 aligns across 9 bases. The sequence was collected from an adult who was a healthcare worker with PCR-confirmed SARS-CoV-2 infection or an uninfected control (not recorded which). Specimen: whole blood. Written as DNA, the CDR3 is TGTGCCAGCAGTGAAAACACCGGGACAGGGTACCATCAGCCCCAGCATTTT. It is translated as CASSENTGTGYHQPQHF.